This TCR beta chain was recovered during a study of blood T cell repertoires in COVID-19. Across the study: Samples representing acute and convalescent COVID-19 were sourced from the United States, Italy and Spain. The cDNA or gDNA used as material had been derived from T cells, B-cell-depleted T cells, or PBMCs.

Seattle's cohort entered during active infection and was followed longitudinally. On this clone: Distinct nucleotide sequences in the sample also encode this CDR3.

The V gene lost 4 bases and the J gene lost 8 bases, with 15 bases spanning the gap. Germline V gene sequence: CDR1 SGDLS, CDR2 YYNGEE. This CDR3 is built from 14 residues. Study processing details: Estimation of nucleated cell counts was performed using reference gene primer amplification. Profiling relied on immunoSEQ multiplex PCR, and the TCRdb table lists in-frame clones only, not all of them. The V and J calls and clone size come from that table; D and trimming were worked out from the DNA. The profile covers some 75,000 clones, with 86% appearing a single time and 6.3% taken by the ten largest.

The TCR sequence derives from a man older than 75 with COVID-19, enrolled during active disease. Sequenced: peripheral blood. V gene TRBV9 combines with J gene TRBJ1-4; TRBD1 might be the D (5 bases). CDR3 coding DNA: TGTGCCAGCAGCCCCCCCGGACAAGACGAAAAACTGTTTTTT. It translates to CASSPPGQDEKLFF.